One T cell receptor (beta chain) is described in this entry. Its antigen remains unknown. The time point: blood 2 weeks post-SBRT. Treatment noted: 15 Gy SBRT to primary tumor, nephrectomy 4 weeks later. Radiation-treated patients gave blood at baseline, week 2 and week 4. The patient's renal cell carcinoma had clear cell pathology. The ends were cut back, 4 bases at V and 6 bases at J, with 5 bases in the middle. Germline V CDR1 and CDR2: MNHNS, SASEGT. The CDR3 has 11 amino acids. Sequencing was performed with immunoSEQ multiplex PCR; in TCRdb, only in-frame clones are kept and a portion is missing. The sample has 100,000 to 150,000 clones, 88% seen once. The source of the sample is a study of radiation and T cells in renal cell carcinoma. The study, taken as a whole, reports: Top tumor clonotypes rose in blood 2 weeks post-radiation, then contracted.

This specimen was blood, taken from a patient whose treatment included radiotherapy and nephrectomy. The receptor was derived from a woman between 65 and 79 years old with renal cell carcinoma. The rearrangement uses TRBV6-1 and TRBJ2-3, with D perhaps matching TRBD2 (5 bases). This CDR3 is CASSGGDTQYF. CDR3 sequence (DNA): TGTGCCAGCAGTGGCGGGGATACGCAGTATTTT.